The source of this T cell receptor beta chain is a study of long-term antiretroviral therapy in people with HIV. Across the study: It was about a decade after the earliest samples that the 2015 immediate-ART recommendation appeared.

A remark on this clone: The antigen remains unidentified.

The germline CDR1 and CDR2 sequences are MNHEY and SMNVEV (reference sequence). The CDR3 is 14 amino acids. Trimming left V 7 bases short and J 2 bases short, with 14 bases between. The immunoSEQ assay was v3.0, run at survey level. Assay: immunoSEQ multiplex PCR; the TCRdb copy retains only in-frame clones and omits some. This sample has about 17,000 clones, with roughly four fifths found just once. Findings and caveats of the study: Diversity remained lower than transplant donor controls, even though it increased after ART. HIV repertoire CDR3 lengths ranged less widely than those of controls. Blood was collected between 2004 and 2017, possibly under older ART regimens.

This chain uses TRBV27 with TRBJ1-2, with TRBD1 as a possible D gene (5 bases). Sequencing was performed on unsorted PBMCs, taken 2.5 years before starting antiretroviral therapy. The TCR comes from a woman aged 45-59 years with HIV. Here the CDR3 reads CASTTIRDNYGYTF. The CDR3 region has the DNA TGTGCCAGCACCACCATCAGGGACAACTATGGCTACACCTTC.